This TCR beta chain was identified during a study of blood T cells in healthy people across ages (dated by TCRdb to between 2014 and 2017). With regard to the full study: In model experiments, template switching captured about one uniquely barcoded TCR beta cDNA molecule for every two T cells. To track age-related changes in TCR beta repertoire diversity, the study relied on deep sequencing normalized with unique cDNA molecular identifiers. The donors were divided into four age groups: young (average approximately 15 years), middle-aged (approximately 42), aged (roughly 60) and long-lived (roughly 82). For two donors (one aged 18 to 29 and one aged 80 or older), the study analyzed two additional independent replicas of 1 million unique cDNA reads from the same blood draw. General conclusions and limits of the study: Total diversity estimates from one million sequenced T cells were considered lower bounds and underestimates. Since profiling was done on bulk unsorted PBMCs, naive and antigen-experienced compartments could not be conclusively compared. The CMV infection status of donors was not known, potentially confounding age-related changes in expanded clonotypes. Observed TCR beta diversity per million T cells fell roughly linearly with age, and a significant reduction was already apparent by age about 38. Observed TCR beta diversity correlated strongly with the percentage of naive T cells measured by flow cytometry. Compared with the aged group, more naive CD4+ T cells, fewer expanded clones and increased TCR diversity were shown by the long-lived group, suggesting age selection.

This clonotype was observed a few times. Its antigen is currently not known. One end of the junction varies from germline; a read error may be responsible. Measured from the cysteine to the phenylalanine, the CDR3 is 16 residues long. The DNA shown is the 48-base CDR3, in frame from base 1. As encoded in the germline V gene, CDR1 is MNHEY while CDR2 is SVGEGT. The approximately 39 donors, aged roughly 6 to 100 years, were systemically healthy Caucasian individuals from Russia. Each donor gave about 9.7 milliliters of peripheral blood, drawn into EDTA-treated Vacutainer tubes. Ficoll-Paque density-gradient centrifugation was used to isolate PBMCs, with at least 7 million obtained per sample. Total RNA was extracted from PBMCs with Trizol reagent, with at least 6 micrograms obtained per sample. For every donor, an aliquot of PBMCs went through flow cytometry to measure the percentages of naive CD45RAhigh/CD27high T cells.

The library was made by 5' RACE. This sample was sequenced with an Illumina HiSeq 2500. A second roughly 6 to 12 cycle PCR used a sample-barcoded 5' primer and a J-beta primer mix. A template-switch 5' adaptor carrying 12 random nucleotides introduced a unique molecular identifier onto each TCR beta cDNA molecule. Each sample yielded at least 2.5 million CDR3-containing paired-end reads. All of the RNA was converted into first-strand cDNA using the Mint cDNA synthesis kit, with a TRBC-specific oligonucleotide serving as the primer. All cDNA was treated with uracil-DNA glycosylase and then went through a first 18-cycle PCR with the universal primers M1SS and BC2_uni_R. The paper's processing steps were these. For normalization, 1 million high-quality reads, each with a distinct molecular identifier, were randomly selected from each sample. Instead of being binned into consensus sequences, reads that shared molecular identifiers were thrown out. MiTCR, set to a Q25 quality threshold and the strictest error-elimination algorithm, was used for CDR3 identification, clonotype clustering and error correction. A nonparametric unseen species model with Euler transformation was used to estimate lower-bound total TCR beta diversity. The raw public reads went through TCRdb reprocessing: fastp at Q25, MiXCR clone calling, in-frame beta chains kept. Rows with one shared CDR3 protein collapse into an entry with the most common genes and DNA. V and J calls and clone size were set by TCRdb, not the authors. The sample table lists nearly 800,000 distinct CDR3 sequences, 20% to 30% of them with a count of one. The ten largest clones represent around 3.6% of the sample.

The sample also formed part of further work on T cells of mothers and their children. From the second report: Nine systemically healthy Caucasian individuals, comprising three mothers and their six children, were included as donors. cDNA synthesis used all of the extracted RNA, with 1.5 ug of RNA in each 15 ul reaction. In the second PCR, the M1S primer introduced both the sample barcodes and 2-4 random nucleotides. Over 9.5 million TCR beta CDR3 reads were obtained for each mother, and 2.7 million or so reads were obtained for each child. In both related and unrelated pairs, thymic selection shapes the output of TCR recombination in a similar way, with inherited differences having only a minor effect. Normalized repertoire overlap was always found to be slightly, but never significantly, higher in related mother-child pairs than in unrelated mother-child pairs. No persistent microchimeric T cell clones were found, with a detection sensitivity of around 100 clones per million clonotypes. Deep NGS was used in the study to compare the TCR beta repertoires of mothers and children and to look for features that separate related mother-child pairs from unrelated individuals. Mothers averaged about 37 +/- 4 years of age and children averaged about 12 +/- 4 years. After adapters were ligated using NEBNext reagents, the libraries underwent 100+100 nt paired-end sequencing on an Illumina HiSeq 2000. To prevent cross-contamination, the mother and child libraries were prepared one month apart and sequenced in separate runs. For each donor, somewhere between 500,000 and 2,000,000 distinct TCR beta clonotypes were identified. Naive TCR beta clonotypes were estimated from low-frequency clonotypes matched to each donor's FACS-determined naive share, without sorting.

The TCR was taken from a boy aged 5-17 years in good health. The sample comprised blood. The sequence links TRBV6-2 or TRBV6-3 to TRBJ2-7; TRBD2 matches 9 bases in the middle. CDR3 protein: CTSSYRPSSGGYEQYF. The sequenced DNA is TGTACCAGCAGTTATCGCCCCAGTAGCGGGGGCTACGAGCAGTACTTC.